These T cell receptor beta chains were read from a single sample in a study of neurological immune-mediated disorders. TCRdb re-analysed the 5' RACE reads in MiXCR, keeping a single row per CDR3 protein. The sample shows about 38,000 distinct CDR3 sequences, roughly 10% of them seen only once. The sample comprised CD4+ T cells from blood. These receptors came from a woman aged 25-40 years with HTLV-1-associated myelopathy (HAM/TSP). Both conserved end residues are part of each CDR3. A D gene is named only where the DNA matches it firmly. Size is omitted from some rows. Given values are once, few, many or a class for expanded clones.

j_gene: TRBJ1-1
abundance: many
v_gene: TRBV27
d_gene: NA
CDR3nt: TGTGCCAGCAGTACTTTAACAGGTAACACTGAAGCTTTCTTT
CDR3aa: CASSTLTGNTEAFF

j_gene: TRBJ1-2
abundance: many
v_gene: TRBV5-1
d_gene: NA
CDR3nt: TGCGCCAGCAGCTTGGAATCGGCAGGGAAGGGCTATGGCTACACCTTC
CDR3aa: CASSLESAGKGYGYTF

j_gene: TRBJ1-1
abundance: many
v_gene: TRBV5-1
d_gene: NA
CDR3nt: TGCGCCAGCAGCTTGCAGCCAGGAGGGGACACTGAAGCTTTCTTT
CDR3aa: CASSLQPGGDTEAFF

j_gene: TRBJ1-5
abundance: many
v_gene: TRBV20-1
d_gene: NA
CDR3nt: TGCAGTGCTAGAGATGGGTCCAGCGCCCGGAATCAGCCCCAGCATTTT
CDR3aa: CSARDGSSARNQPQHF

j_gene: TRBJ1-1
abundance: medium-sized
v_gene: TRBV20-1
d_gene: NA
CDR3nt: TGCAGTGCTAGACAACATAAGAACACTGAAGCTTTCTTT
CDR3aa: CSARQHKNTEAFF

j_gene: TRBJ2-7
abundance: many
v_gene: TRBV11-2
d_gene: NA
CDR3nt: TGTGCCAGCAGCTTAGGGGCCCGAGGCGAGCAGTACTTC
CDR3aa: CASSLGARGEQYF

j_gene: TRBJ1-1
abundance: many
v_gene: TRBV5-6
d_gene: NA
CDR3nt: TGTGCCAGCAGCTGGGGACCGACGGATTACACTGAAGCTTTCTTT
CDR3aa: CASSWGPTDYTEAFF

j_gene: TRBJ2-3
abundance: many
v_gene: TRBV5-1
d_gene: NA
CDR3nt: TGCGCCAGCAGCGCGGAATTTAGCACAGATACGCAGTATTTT
CDR3aa: CASSAEFSTDTQYF

j_gene: TRBJ1-1
abundance: NA
v_gene: TRBV29-1
d_gene: NA
CDR3nt: TGCAGCGTTGATCGGAGGGACTCGAACACTGAAGCTTTCTTT
CDR3aa: CSVDRRDSNTEAFF

j_gene: TRBJ2-7
abundance: many
v_gene: TRBV12-3/TRBV12-4
d_gene: NA
CDR3nt: TGTGCCAGCAGTTTAGGGGGCGGGGTAGGCGAGCAGTACTTC
CDR3aa: CASSLGGGVGEQYF

j_gene: TRBJ1-1
abundance: few
v_gene: TRBV18
d_gene: TRBD1
CDR3nt: TGTGCCAGCTCACCACAGGGGGCCGAGCGGAAGACTGAAGCTTTCTTT
CDR3aa: CASSPQGAERKTEAFF

j_gene: TRBJ2-2
abundance: many
v_gene: TRBV6-6
d_gene: NA
CDR3nt: TGTGCCAGCAGTTATGGTCCCAGGGGAACGAACACCGGGGAGCTGTTTTTT
CDR3aa: CASSYGPRGTNTGELFF

j_gene: TRBJ2-2
abundance: many
v_gene: TRBV5-1
d_gene: NA
CDR3nt: TGCGCCAGCAGTTATCAAGCGGGGAACACCGGGGAGCTGTTTTTT
CDR3aa: CASSYQAGNTGELFF

j_gene: TRBJ2-7
abundance: many
v_gene: TRBV12-3/TRBV12-4
d_gene: NA
CDR3nt: TGTGCCAGCAGTCTGGACCGGGAGCAGTACTTC
CDR3aa: CASSLDREQYF

j_gene: TRBJ1-6
abundance: many
v_gene: TRBV2
d_gene: NA
CDR3nt: TGTGCCAGCAGCGTCCTGAAGGCCCTCCACTTT
CDR3aa: CASSVLKALHF

j_gene: TRBJ2-3
abundance: many
v_gene: TRBV7-9
d_gene: NA
CDR3nt: TGTGCCAGCAGCTTATCCGGATCGGGCACAGATACGCAGTATTTT
CDR3aa: CASSLSGSGTDTQYF

j_gene: TRBJ2-2
abundance: many
v_gene: TRBV12-3/TRBV12-4
d_gene: NA
CDR3nt: TGTGCCAGCAGTCGGGACACCGCGAACACCGGGGAGCTGTTTTTT
CDR3aa: CASSRDTANTGELFF

j_gene: TRBJ1-2
abundance: many
v_gene: TRBV7-8
d_gene: NA
CDR3nt: TGTGCCAGCAGCTTATCAAACAGGGCTATAGCCTATGGCTACACCTTC
CDR3aa: CASSLSNRAIAYGYTF

j_gene: TRBJ1-2
abundance: many
v_gene: TRBV5-1
d_gene: NA
CDR3nt: TGCGCCAGCAGCTTGGGTATGACAGGCGGTTCCTATGGCTACACCTTC
CDR3aa: CASSLGMTGGSYGYTF

j_gene: TRBJ2-1
abundance: many
v_gene: TRBV7-2
d_gene: TRBD1
CDR3nt: TGTGCCAGCAGCTTAAGGGGACAGGCCCCTAATGAGCAGTTCTTC
CDR3aa: CASSLRGQAPNEQFF

j_gene: TRBJ2-1
abundance: many
v_gene: TRBV5-1
d_gene: NA
CDR3nt: TGCGCCAGCAGCGCAGACAGAGCCCCCTACAATGAGCAGTTCTTC
CDR3aa: CASSADRAPYNEQFF

j_gene: TRBJ1-2
abundance: many
v_gene: TRBV30
d_gene: TRBD1
CDR3nt: TGTGCCTGTCGGGACAGCCTTCTCTCAGGCTACACCTTC
CDR3aa: CACRDSLLSGYTF

j_gene: TRBJ2-1
abundance: many
v_gene: TRBV5-1
d_gene: NA
CDR3nt: TGCGCCAGCATGAACCCAAACAATGAGCAGTTCTTC
CDR3aa: CASMNPNNEQFF

j_gene: TRBJ1-4
abundance: few
v_gene: TRBV6-6
d_gene: TRBD1
CDR3nt: TGTGCCAGCACCCAGACAGGGCCTTCAGGAAAACTGTTTTTT
CDR3aa: CASTQTGPSGKLFF

j_gene: TRBJ2-3
abundance: many
v_gene: TRBV29-1
d_gene: NA
CDR3nt: TGCAGCGTTGATTTCGGAACAGATACGCAGTATTTT
CDR3aa: CSVDFGTDTQYF

j_gene: TRBJ1-1
abundance: many
v_gene: TRBV3-1
d_gene: TRBD1
CDR3nt: TGTGCCAGCGGAGACAGGGTGAACACTGAAGCTTTCTTT
CDR3aa: CASGDRVNTEAFF

j_gene: TRBJ2-3
abundance: many
v_gene: TRBV20-1
d_gene: TRBD2
CDR3nt: TGCAGTGCTAGTCGTCTCACAGCGGGGGAGCTCGATACGCAGTATTTT
CDR3aa: CSASRLTAGELDTQYF

j_gene: TRBJ2-2
abundance: NA
v_gene: TRBV7-9
d_gene: TRBD1
CDR3nt: TGTGCCAGCAGCAACCCTTCCGACAGGGAATTGTACACCGGGGAGCTGTTTTTT
CDR3aa: CASSNPSDRELYTGELFF

j_gene: TRBJ1-5
abundance: many
v_gene: TRBV6-1
d_gene: NA
CDR3nt: TGTGCCACAACCAGGGACTGGAGTAACAATCAGCCCCAGCATTTT
CDR3aa: CATTRDWSNNQPQHF

j_gene: TRBJ1-1
abundance: many
v_gene: TRBV7-8
d_gene: NA
CDR3nt: TGTGCCAGCAGCTTAGACTCGCGGGGGATACCTGAAGCTTTCTTT
CDR3aa: CASSLDSRGIPEAFF

j_gene: TRBJ1-2
abundance: NA
v_gene: TRBV12-3/TRBV12-4
d_gene: TRBD1
CDR3nt: TGTGCCAGCAGTTCCCGGGACAGGGGAGCTAACTATGGCTACACCTTC
CDR3aa: CASSSRDRGANYGYTF

j_gene: TRBJ2-1
abundance: many
v_gene: TRBV29-1
d_gene: NA
CDR3nt: TGCAGCGGGCGGGCGGGGAGCTACAATGAGCAGTTCTTC
CDR3aa: CSGRAGSYNEQFF

j_gene: TRBJ2-1
abundance: many
v_gene: TRBV24-1
d_gene: TRBD1
CDR3nt: TGTGCCACCAGTGATGCTACAGGGGGCTCCTACAATGAGCAGTTCTTC
CDR3aa: CATSDATGGSYNEQFF

j_gene: TRBJ2-4
abundance: many
v_gene: TRBV12-3/TRBV12-4
d_gene: NA
CDR3nt: TGTGCCAGCAGTTCACAACAGTTAGCCAAAAACATTCAGTACTTC
CDR3aa: CASSSQQLAKNIQYF

j_gene: TRBJ2-3
abundance: few
v_gene: TRBV20-1
d_gene: TRBD2
CDR3nt: TGCAGTGCTAGCCCCCCTAGCGGGGCCACAGATACGCAGTATTTT
CDR3aa: CSASPPSGATDTQYF

j_gene: TRBJ2-7
abundance: many
v_gene: TRBV7-2
d_gene: TRBD1
CDR3nt: TGTGCCAGCAGCCGTACCGGGACAGGGCGCTACGAGCAGTACTTC
CDR3aa: CASSRTGTGRYEQYF

j_gene: TRBJ1-1
abundance: many
v_gene: TRBV5-1
d_gene: NA
CDR3nt: TGCGCCAGCAGTCTTGTTGGCACTGAAGCTTTCTTT
CDR3aa: CASSLVGTEAFF